Each of the 6 T cell receptor beta chains below was sequenced from the same sample in a study of blood T cell repertoires in COVID-19. The data were produced by immunoSEQ multiplex PCR, yet TCRdb's version contains in-frame clones alone and is incomplete. Of around 170,000 clones in the sample, 60% to 80% were seen once. Material for sequencing was PBMCs or T cells enriched from blood (not recorded which). The origin of the receptors is a man aged 60 to 69 who had been exposed to COVID-19.

The genes are TRBV24-1 and TRBJ1-4; TRBD1 aligns across 8 bases. Germline V gene sequence: CDR1 KGHDR, CDR2 SFDVKD. CDR3 length: 15 residues. With 5 bases clipped from V and 10 bases from J, the junction kept 11 bases outside the gene matches. CDR3 nucleotides: TGTGCCACCAGTGCAGGGGGCGATGGGTCGGGAAAACTGTTTTTT. Translating it yields CATSAGGDGSGKLFF.

The chain couples TRBV28 to TRBJ2-2, with 13 positions matching TRBD2. CDR1 is MDHEN, CDR2 SYDVKM, per germline. The CDR3 has 17 residues. The junction had 10 bases not matched to a gene; V was cut back by 6 bases and J by 6 bases. CDR3 residues: CASRSPGLAGRAGELFF. DNA of the CDR3: TGTGCCAGCAGAAGTCCGGGACTAGCGGGACGGGCCGGGGAGCTGTTTTTT.

The chain has TRBV19 and TRBJ2-3, with D perhaps TRBD1 (5 bases). Germline V CDR1 and CDR2: LNHDA, SQIVND (reference sequence). Trimming shortened V by 9 bases and J by 1 base, and 23 bases separated the two germline ends. The CDR3 extends over 17 amino acids. CDR3 amino acids: CASNGPIRAEGTDTQYF. Here the CDR3 DNA reads TGTGCCAGCAACGGGCCGATCAGGGCTGAGGGCACAGATACGCAGTATTTT.

This rearrangement joins TRBV3-1 (or the pseudogene TRBV3-2) to TRBJ1-1; D possibly corresponds to TRBD1 (5 bases). Trimming took 4 bases from V and 9 from J, leaving 12 bases between them. The CDR3 spans 12 residues. Germline-derived CDR1 and CDR2 are LGHDT and YNNKEL (reference sequence). The CDR3 protein is CASSPREGQAFF. The CDR3 region has the DNA TGTGCCAGCAGCCCCAGGGAGGGCCAAGCTTTCTTT.

This clone has just a few counts. The V gene is TRBV6-1, the J gene TRBJ1-4; D possibly corresponds to TRBD1 (5 bases). The V and J ends lost 1 base and 6 bases respectively, with 15 bases between them. The CDR3 sequence is 16 residues long. Germline V gene lookup returns CDR1 MNHNS and CDR2 SASEGT. The CDR3 here is CASSEGWGVTDEKLFF. CDR3 in DNA: TGTGCCAGCAGTGAAGGGTGGGGGGTAACGGATGAAAAACTGTTTTTT.

The chain has TRBV3-1 (or the pseudogene TRBV3-2) and TRBJ2-4, with 8 bases that match TRBD2. The CDR3 consists of 16 residues. V dropped 5 bases and J dropped 0; count of bases not matched to a gene: 6. Germline assignment: CDR1 LGHDT and CDR2 YNNKEL (reference sequence). CDR3 in amino acids: CASSETSGLAKNIQYF. The CDR3 nucleotides are TGTGCCAGCAGCGAAACTAGCGGTCTAGCCAAAAACATTCAGTACTTC.